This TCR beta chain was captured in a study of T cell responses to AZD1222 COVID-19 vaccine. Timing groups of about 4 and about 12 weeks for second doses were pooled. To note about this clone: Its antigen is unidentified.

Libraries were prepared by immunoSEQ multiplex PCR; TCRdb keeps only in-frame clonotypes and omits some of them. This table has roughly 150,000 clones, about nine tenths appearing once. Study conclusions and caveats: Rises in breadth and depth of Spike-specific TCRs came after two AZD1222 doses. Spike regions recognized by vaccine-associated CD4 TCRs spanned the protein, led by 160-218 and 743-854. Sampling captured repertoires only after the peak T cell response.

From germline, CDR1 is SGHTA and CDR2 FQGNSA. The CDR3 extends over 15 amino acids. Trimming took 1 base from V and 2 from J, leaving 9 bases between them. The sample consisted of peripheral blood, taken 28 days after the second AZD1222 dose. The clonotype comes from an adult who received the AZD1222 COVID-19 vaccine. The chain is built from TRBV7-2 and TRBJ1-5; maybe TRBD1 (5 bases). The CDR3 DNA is TGTGCCAGCAGCTTAGACGCGGGGGGCAATCAGCCCCAGCATTTT. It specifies CASSLDAGGNQPQHF. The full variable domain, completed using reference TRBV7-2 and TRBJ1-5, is GAGVSQSPSNKVTEKGKDVELRCDPISGHTALYWYRQSLGQGLEFLIYFQGNSAPDKSGLPSDRFSAERTGGSVSTLTIQRTQQEDSAVYLCASSLDAGGNQPQHFGDGTRLSIL.